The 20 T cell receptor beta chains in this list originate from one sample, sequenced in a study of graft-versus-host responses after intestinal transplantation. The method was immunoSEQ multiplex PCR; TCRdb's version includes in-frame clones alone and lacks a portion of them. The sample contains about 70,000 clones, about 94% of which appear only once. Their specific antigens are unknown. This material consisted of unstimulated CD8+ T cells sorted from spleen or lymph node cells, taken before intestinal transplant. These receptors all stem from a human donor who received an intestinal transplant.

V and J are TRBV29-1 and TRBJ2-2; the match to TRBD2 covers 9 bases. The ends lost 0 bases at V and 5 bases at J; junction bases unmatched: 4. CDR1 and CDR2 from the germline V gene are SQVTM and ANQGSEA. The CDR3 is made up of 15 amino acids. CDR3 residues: CSVEESGRWTGELFF. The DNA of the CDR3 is TGCAGCGTTGAAGAAAGCGGGAGGTGGACCGGGGAGCTGTTTTTT.

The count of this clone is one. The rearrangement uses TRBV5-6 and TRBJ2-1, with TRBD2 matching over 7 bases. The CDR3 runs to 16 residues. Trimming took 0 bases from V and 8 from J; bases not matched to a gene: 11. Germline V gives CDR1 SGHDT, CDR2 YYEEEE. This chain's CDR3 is CASSLADGGSIYEQFF. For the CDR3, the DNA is TGTGCCAGCAGCTTGGCCGATGGCGGGAGTATCTATGAGCAGTTCTTC.

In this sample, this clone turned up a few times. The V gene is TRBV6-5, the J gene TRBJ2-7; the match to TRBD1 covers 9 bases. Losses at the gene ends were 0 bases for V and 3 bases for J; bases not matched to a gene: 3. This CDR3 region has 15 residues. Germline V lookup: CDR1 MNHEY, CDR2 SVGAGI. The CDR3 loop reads CASSYSPGQGYEQYF. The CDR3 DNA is TGTGCCAGCAGTTACTCTCCGGGACAGGGCTACGAGCAGTACTTC.

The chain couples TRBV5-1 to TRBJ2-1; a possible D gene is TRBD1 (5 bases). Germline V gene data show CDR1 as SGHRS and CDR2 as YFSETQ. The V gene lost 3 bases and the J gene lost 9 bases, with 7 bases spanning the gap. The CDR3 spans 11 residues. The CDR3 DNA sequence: TGCGCCAGCAGCTCAGGGATTGAGCAGTTCTTC. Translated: CASSSGIEQFF.

The CDR3 coding sequence is TGTGCCAGCAGTTGGACAGGGGACACCTACGAGCAGTACTTC. Its protein product is CASSWTGDTYEQYF. The rearrangement joins TRBV6-5 to TRBJ2-7; TRBD1 aligns across 9 bases. Germline V gene data show CDR1 as MNHEY and CDR2 as SVGAGI. The length of the CDR3 is 14 residues. J gave up 2 bases and V 4 bases, and 3 bases lay outside the gene matches.

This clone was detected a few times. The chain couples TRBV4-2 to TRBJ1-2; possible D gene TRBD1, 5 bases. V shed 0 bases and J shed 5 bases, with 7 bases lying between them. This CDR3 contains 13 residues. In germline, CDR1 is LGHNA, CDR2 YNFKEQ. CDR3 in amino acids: CASSQDRVYGYTF. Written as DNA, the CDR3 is TGTGCCAGCAGCCAAGACAGGGTTTATGGCTACACCTTC.

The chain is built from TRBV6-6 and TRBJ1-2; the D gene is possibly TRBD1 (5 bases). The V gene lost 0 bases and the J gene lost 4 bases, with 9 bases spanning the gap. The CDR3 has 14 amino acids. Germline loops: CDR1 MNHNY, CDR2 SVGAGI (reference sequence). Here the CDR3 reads CASSYSEGRYGYTF. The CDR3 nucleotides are TGTGCCAGCAGTTACTCGGAGGGGCGCTATGGCTACACCTTC.

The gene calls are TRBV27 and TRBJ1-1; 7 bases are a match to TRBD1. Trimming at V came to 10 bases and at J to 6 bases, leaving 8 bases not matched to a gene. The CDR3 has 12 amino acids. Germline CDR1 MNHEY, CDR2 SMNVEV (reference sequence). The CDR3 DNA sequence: TGTGCCACACACCCAGGGGGATCTGAAGCTTTCTTT. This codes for CATHPGGSEAFF.

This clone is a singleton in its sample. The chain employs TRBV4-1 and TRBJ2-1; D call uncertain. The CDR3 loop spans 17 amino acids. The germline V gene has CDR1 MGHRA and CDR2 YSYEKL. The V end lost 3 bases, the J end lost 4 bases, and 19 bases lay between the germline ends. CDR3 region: CASSHPPGPAYYNEQFF. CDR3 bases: TGCGCCAGCAGCCACCCCCCGGGTCCCGCCTATTACAATGAGCAGTTCTTC.

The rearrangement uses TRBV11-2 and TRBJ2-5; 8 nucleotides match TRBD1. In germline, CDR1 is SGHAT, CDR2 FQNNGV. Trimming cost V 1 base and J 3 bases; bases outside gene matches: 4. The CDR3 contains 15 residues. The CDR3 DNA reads TGTGCCAGCAGCTTAGGCAGGGGGCTGAAAGAGACCCAGTACTTC. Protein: CASSLGRGLKETQYF.

The CDR3: CASSFEVEGTEAFF. Written as DNA, the CDR3 is TGTGCCAGCAGTTTTGAGGTCGAGGGGACTGAAGCTTTCTTT. The chain combines TRBV28 with TRBJ1-1, with D perhaps matching TRBD1 (5 bases). Germline CDR1 is MDHEN and CDR2 is SYDVKM. Trimming left V 3 bases short and J 5 bases short, with 13 bases between. The CDR3 runs 14 residues.

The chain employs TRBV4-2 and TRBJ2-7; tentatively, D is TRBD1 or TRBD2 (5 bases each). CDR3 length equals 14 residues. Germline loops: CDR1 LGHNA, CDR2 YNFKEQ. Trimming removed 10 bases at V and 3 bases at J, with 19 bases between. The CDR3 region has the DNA TGTGCCATCGCCCCTCGGGACGCGGTCTACGAGCAGTACTTC. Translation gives CAIAPRDAVYEQYF.

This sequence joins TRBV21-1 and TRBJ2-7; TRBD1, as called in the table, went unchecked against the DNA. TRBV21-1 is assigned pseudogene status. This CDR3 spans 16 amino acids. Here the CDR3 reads CASSKVPGQGAYEQYF. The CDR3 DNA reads TGTGCCAGCAGCAAAGTTCCGGGACAGGGGGCCTACGAGCAGTACTTC.

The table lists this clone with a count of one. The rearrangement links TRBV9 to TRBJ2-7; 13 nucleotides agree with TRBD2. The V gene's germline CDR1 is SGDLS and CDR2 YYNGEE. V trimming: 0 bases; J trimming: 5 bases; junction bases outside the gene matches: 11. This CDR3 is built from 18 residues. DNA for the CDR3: TGTGCCAGCAGCGTAGACGCGGGAGGACTAGCGGGAGCTAACGAGCAGTACTTC. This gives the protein CASSVDAGGLAGANEQYF.

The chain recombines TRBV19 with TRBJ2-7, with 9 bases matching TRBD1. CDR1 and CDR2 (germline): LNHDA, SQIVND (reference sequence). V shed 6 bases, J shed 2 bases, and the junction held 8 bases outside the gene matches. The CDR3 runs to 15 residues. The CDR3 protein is CASSPPGTGTYEQYF. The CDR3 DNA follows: TGTGCCAGTAGCCCCCCCGGGACAGGGACCTACGAGCAGTACTTC.

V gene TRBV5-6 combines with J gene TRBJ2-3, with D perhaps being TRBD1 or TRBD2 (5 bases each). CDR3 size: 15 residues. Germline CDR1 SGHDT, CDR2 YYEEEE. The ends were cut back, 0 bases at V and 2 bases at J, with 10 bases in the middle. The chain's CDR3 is CASSLAGPNTDTQYF. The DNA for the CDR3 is TGTGCCAGCAGCTTGGCGGGGCCTAACACAGATACGCAGTATTTT. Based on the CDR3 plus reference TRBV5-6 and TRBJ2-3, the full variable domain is DAGVTQSPTHLIKTRGQQVTLRCSPKSGHDTVSWYQQALGQGPQFIFQYYEEEERQRGNFPDRFSGHQFPNYSSELNVNALLLGDSALYLCASSLAGPNTDTQYFGPGTRLTVL.

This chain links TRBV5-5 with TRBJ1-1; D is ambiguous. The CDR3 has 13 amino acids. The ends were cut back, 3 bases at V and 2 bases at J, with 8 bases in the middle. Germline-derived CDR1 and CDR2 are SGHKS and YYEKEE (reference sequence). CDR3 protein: CASSWAENTEAFF. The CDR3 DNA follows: TGTGCCAGCAGCTGGGCCGAAAACACTGAAGCTTTCTTT.

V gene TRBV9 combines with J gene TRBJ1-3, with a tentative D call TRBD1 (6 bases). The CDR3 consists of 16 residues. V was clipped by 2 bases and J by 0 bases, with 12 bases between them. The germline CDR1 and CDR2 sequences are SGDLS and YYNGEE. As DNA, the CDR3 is TGTGCCAGCAGCGTCGAGGGACAAACCTCTGGAAACACCATATATTTT. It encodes CASSVEGQTSGNTIYF.

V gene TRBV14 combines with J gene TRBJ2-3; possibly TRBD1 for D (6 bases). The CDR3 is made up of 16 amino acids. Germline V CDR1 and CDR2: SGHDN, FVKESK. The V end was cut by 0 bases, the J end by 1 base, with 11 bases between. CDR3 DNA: TGTGCCAGCAGCCAAGATTCGGGACATCGCACAGATACGCAGTATTTT. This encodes CASSQDSGHRTDTQYF.

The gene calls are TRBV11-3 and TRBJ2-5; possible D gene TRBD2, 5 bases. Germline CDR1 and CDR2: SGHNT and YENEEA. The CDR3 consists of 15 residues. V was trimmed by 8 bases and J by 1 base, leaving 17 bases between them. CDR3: CASPSRPGVQETQYF. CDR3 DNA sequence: TGTGCCAGCCCTTCTCGCCCCGGGGTCCAAGAGACCCAGTACTTC.